The rows below give T cell receptor beta chains drawn from one sample of a study of T cell clones after liver transplantation. Sequencing used immunoSEQ multiplex PCR; TCRdb keeps in-frame clones, though not all of them. The profile shows about 120,000 clones, around nine tenths of them singletons. The sample was CD4+ T cells from blood, taken 12 months after liver transplant. Receptor source: a human patient who received a liver transplant. The graft donor may have contributed some T cells. CDR3s include the opening cysteine and the closing phenylalanine or tryptophan. D genes are given only for firm matches. Where a row states a size, it is once, few, many or the class of an expanded clone; other rows omit it.

v_gene,d_gene,j_gene,abundance,CDR3aa,CDR3nt
TRBV28,TRBD2,TRBJ2-3,NA,CASSLWVGLANTDTQYF,TGTGCCAGCAGTTTATGGGTGGGACTAGCGAACACAGATACGCAGTATTTT
TRBV6-6,TRBD1,TRBJ2-7,NA,CASSYGGRGLSEQYF,TGTGCCAGCAGTTACGGTGGAAGGGGGCTCTCCGAGCAGTACTTC
TRBV6-5,TRBD2,TRBJ2-7,NA,CASSRSGRDSYEQYF,TGTGCCAGCAGTCGTAGCGGGAGGGACTCCTACGAGCAGTACTTC
TRBV7-9,NA,TRBJ1-2,NA,CASSFPWIGDGYTF,TGTGCCAGCAGTTTTCCGTGGATCGGTGATGGCTACACCTTC
TRBV6-6,NA,TRBJ1-4,NA,CASSPRFRSNNEKLFF,TGTGCCAGCAGCCCGCGGTTCAGGTCCAATAATGAAAAACTGTTTTTT
TRBV9,TRBD1,TRBJ2-3,NA,CASSVYSGGITDTQYF,TGTGCCAGCAGCGTATACTCAGGGGGCATCACAGATACGCAGTATTTT
TRBV18,NA,TRBJ2-3,NA,CASSPITGVRGDTQYF,TGTGCCAGCTCTCCTATCACGGGAGTCCGGGGAGATACGCAGTATTTT
TRBV29-1,TRBD2,TRBJ2-1,few,CSVHTSGRVYNEQFF,TGCAGCGTTCATACTAGCGGGAGGGTATACAATGAGCAGTTCTTC
TRBV12-5,NA,TRBJ1-2,NA,CASAPGPSRYTF,TGTGCTAGTGCCCCGGGTCCCAGTCGCTACACCTTC
TRBV2,NA,TRBJ1-1,few,CASSVNTEAFF,TGTGCCAGCAGTGTGAACACTGAAGCTTTCTTT
TRBV2,TRBD1,TRBJ2-2,NA,CASLFDRGMNTGELFF,TGTGCCAGCCTTTTCGACAGGGGCATGAACACCGGGGAGCTGTTTTTT
TRBV10-3,NA,TRBJ2-7,NA,CAISEYYEQYF,TGTGCCATCAGTGAGTACTACGAGCAGTACTTC
TRBV5-6,TRBD1,TRBJ1-3,NA,CASSDTGTGGSGNTIYF,TGTGCCAGCAGTGATACCGGGACAGGGGGCTCTGGAAACACCATATATTTT
TRBV30,TRBD2,TRBJ2-4,NA,CACATSGRVGKNIQYF,TGTGCCTGTGCGACTAGCGGGAGGGTGGGCAAAAACATTCAGTACTTC
TRBV5-6,TRBD2,TRBJ2-3,NA,CASSYAGTRSTDTQYF,TGTGCCAGCAGCTACGCCGGGACTAGAAGCACAGATACGCAGTATTTT
TRBV5-1,TRBD1,TRBJ2-2,NA,CASSPPGQGTGELFF,TGCGCCAGCAGCCCTCCGGGACAGGGGACCGGGGAGCTGTTTTTT
TRBV18,NA,TRBJ1-1,NA,CASSPLGQNTEAFF,TGTGCCAGCTCACCGCTGGGACAGAACACTGAAGCTTTCTTT
TRBV15,TRBD2,TRBJ2-5,NA,CATSRDKGGPMEETQYF,TGTGCCACCAGCAGAGATAAGGGAGGGCCGATGGAAGAGACCCAGTACTTC
TRBV19,NA,TRBJ1-4,NA,CASTSGNINEKLFF,TGTGCCAGTACCTCCGGGAACATTAATGAAAAACTGTTTTTT
TRBV5-1,NA,TRBJ2-5,few,CASSLAPATETQYF,TGCGCCAGCAGCTTGGCTCCGGCTACTGAGACCCAGTACTTC
TRBV6-1,NA,TRBJ2-7,NA,CASRSGVLSSYEQYF,TGTGCCAGCAGGTCAGGGGTGTTGAGCTCCTACGAGCAGTACTTC
TRBV5-5,TRBD2,TRBJ2-3,NA,CASSPGLRAGADTQYF,TGTGCCAGCAGCCCGGGACTCCGGGCGGGGGCAGATACGCAGTATTTT
TRBV28,NA,TRBJ2-5,NA,CASSRRSLRGTQYF,TGTGCCAGTAGTAGACGGTCCCTCCGAGGGACCCAGTACTTC
TRBV15,NA,TRBJ2-3,once,CATSRSGLSTDTQYF,TGTGCCACCAGCCGAAGCGGGCTTAGCACAGATACGCAGTATTTT
TRBV4-1,NA,TRBJ1-5,NA,CASSHPSRDSNQPQHF,TGCGCCAGCAGCCATCCATCAAGGGATAGCAATCAGCCCCAGCATTTT
TRBV5-1,TRBD1,TRBJ1-1,few,CASSLSPVWGQVNTEAFF,TGCGCCAGCAGCTTGTCTCCTGTGTGGGGACAGGTGAACACTGAAGCTTTCTTT
TRBV27,NA,TRBJ1-1,NA,CASSPFILSTEAFF,TGTGCCAGCAGCCCATTTATCCTGAGTACTGAAGCTTTCTTT
TRBV5-1,NA,TRBJ1-4,NA,CASSLEPYNEKLFF,TGCGCCAGCAGCTTGGAGCCCTATAATGAAAAACTGTTTTTT
TRBV7-3,NA,TRBJ2-3,NA,CASSLTPTDTQYF,TGTGCCAGCAGCTTAACCCCCACAGATACGCAGTATTTT
TRBV7-2,NA,TRBJ2-5,NA,CASALGGETQYF,TGTGCCAGTGCCCTAGGGGGAGAGACCCAGTACTTC
TRBV19,NA,TRBJ2-2,NA,CACSVTNTGELFF,TGTGCCTGTAGTGTGACGAACACCGGGGAGCTGTTTTTT
TRBV5-4,NA,TRBJ1-1,NA,CASSLAGAGGTEAFF,TGTGCCAGCAGCTTGGCGGGGGCCGGGGGGACTGAAGCTTTCTTT
TRBV27,TRBD1,TRBJ1-2,NA,CASSFPEGALWEDYGYTF,TGTGCCAGCAGTTTTCCGGAGGGGGCGCTATGGGAGGACTATGGCTACACCTTC
TRBV4-1,NA,TRBJ2-7,once,CASSQRLEYEQYF,TGCGCCAGCAGCCAGAGACTCGAGTACGAGCAGTACTTC
TRBV4-2,TRBD2,TRBJ2-3,NA,CASSQGVSPGLAGRDTQYF,TGTGCCAGCAGCCAAGGAGTATCTCCGGGACTAGCGGGAAGGGATACGCAGTATTTT
TRBV6-5,NA,TRBJ1-5,NA,CASGPDSNQPQHF,TGTGCCAGCGGTCCCGATAGCAATCAGCCCCAGCATTTT
TRBV2,NA,TRBJ1-1,NA,CASSEINEAFF,TGTGCCAGCAGTGAAATAAATGAAGCTTTCTTT